This record concerns one TCR beta chain sequence. The entry originates in a study of cytotoxic CD8 clonotypes in ibrutinib-treated CLL. The junction had 15 bases not matched to a gene; V was cut back by 5 bases and J by 6 bases. Looked up from germline, CDR1 is SGHTA and CDR2 is FQGNSA. The CDR3 extends over 18 amino acids. Method: immunoSEQ multiplex PCR; TCRdb's copy keeps in-frame clones and lacks some. This table has tens of thousands of clones, nearly 80% appearing once. This sequence originates from a human donor with chronic lymphocytic leukemia. The source was PBMCs, collected before ibrutinib treatment. The chain carries TRBV7-2 and TRBJ2-7; 14 bases match TRBD2. The CDR3 loop reads CASSPEGLAGAGWVEQYF. The CDR3 nucleotides read TGTGCCAGCAGCCCCGAGGGACTAGCGGGAGCGGGGTGGGTCGAGCAGTACTTC.